These 2 T cell receptor beta chains share one sample of origin, sequenced in a study of cytomegalovirus exposure and HLA in healthy donors (dated by TCRdb to 2016 to 2017). Library generation was performed with the immunoSEQ multiplex PCR assay. The multiplex PCR relied on a mix of 60 forward primers for TCR Vbeta segments and 13 reverse primers for TCR Jbeta segments. TCRdb re-hosts the immuneACCESS table, in-frame sequences only. Its copies lack some clones; in the studies checked, an unresolved V gene accounts for under half of them, and the cause for the rest is not known. For this sample there are fewer than 200,000 clones; 87% appear just once. The ten top clones hold around 0.93% of the sample. Sequencing was performed on PBMCs. These TCRs come from a woman aged 25 to 39 in good health and CMV-seronegative.

This clone appeared a single time. The chain joins TRBV11-2 to TRBJ2-3; 11 positions match TRBD2. CDR1 and CDR2 (germline): SGHAT, FQNNGV. After removal of 6 bases from V and 6 bases from J, the junction contained 11 bases not matched to a gene. The CDR3 extends over 16 amino acids. CDR3 bases: TGTGCCAGCAGGCTTCTAGCGGGAGGAGGGGGGGATACGCAGTATTTT. It translates to CASRLLAGGGGDTQYF.

The genes are TRBV7-7 and TRBJ1-6, with D tentatively TRBD1 (5 bases). The germline gives CDR1 SSHAT, CDR2 FNYEAQ (reference sequence). The CDR3 spans 15 residues. Trimming stripped 5 bases from V and 6 bases from J, with 14 bases between. CDR3 in amino acids: CASSPPGGGNSPLHF. CDR3 nucleotide sequence: TGTGCCAGCAGCCCGCCCGGGGGTGGTAATTCACCCCTCCACTTT.